Here is one TCR beta chain with its context. These data originate in a study of blood T cell repertoires in COVID-19. Overall study context: The United States, Italy and Spain provided the acute and convalescent COVID-19 samples. From T cells, B-cell-depleted T cells, or PBMCs came the material, which was cDNA or gDNA.

The CDR3 runs to 15 residues. In germline, CDR1 is SGHNT, CDR2 YYREEE (reference sequence). Trimming took 1 base from V and 2 from J; bases not matched to a gene: 5. Original processing methods: Estimated nucleated cell counts came from reference gene primer amplification. Assay used: immunoSEQ multiplex PCR; TCRdb lists only in-frame clones, some missing. V, J and clone size were drawn from that table, and D and trimming were deduced from the DNA. The top ten hold 12% of the sample, which has 70,000 to 95,000 clones, 85% seen once. The specimen sequenced was peripheral blood. The rearrangement joins TRBV5-4 to TRBJ2-5; 7 nucleotides match TRBD2. The sequence came from a woman between 65 and 79 years old with active or convalescent COVID-19. This CDR3 reads CASSLRGERQETQYF. Written as DNA, the CDR3 is TGTGCCAGCAGCTTGCGGGGGGAGAGGCAAGAGACCCAGTACTTC. Combining the CDR3 with reference TRBV5-4 and TRBJ2-5 gives the whole variable domain ETGVTQSPTHLIKTRGQQVTLRCSSQSGHNTVSWYQQALGQGPQFIFQYYREEENGRGNFPPRFSGLQFPNYSSELNVNALELDDSALYLCASSLRGERQETQYFGPGTRLLVL.